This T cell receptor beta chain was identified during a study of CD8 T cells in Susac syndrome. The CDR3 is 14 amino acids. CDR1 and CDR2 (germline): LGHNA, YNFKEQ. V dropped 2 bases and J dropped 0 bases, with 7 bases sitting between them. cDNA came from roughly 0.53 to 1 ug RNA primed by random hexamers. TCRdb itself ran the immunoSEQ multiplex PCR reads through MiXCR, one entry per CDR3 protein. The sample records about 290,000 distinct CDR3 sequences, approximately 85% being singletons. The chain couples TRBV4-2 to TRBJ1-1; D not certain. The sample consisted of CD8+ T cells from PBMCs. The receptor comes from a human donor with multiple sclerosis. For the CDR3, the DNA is TGTGCCAGCAGCCAACGGCGGGTGAACACTGAAGCTTTCTTT. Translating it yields CASSQRRVNTEAFF.